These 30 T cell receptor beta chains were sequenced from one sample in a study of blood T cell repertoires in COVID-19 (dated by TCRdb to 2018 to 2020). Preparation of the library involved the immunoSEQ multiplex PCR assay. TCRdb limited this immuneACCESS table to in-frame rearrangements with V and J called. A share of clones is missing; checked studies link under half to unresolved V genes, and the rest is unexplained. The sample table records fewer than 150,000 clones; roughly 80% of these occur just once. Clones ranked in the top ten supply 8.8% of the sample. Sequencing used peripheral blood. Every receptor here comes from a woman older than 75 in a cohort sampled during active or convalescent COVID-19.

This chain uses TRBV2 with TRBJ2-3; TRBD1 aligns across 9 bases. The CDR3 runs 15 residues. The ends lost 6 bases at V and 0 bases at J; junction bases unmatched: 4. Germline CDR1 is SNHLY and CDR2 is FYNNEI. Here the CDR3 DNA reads TGTGCCAGCAGAAGACAGGGGGGAAGCACAGATACGCAGTATTTT. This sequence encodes CASRRQGGSTDTQYF. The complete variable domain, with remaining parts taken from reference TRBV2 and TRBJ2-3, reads EPEVTQTPSHQVTQMGQEVILRCVPISNHLYFYWYRQILGQKVEFLVSFYNNEISEKSEIFDDQFSVERPDGSNFTLKIRSTKLEDSAMYFCASRRQGGSTDTQYFGPGTRLTVL.

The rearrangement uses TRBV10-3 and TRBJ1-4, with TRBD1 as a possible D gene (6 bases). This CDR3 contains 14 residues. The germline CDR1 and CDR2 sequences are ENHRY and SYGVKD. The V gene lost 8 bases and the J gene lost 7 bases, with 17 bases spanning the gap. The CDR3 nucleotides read TGTGCCATCCAGGGCCCCGGGGGGCGTGAAAAACTGTTTTTT. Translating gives CAIQGPGGREKLFF.

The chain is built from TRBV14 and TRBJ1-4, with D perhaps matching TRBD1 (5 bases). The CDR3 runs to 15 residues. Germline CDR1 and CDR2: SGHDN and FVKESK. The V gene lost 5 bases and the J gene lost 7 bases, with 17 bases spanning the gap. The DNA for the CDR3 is TGTGCCAGCAGCTCGTCGGGGGGAATAAGTGAAAAACTGTTTTTT. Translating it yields CASSSSGGISEKLFF.

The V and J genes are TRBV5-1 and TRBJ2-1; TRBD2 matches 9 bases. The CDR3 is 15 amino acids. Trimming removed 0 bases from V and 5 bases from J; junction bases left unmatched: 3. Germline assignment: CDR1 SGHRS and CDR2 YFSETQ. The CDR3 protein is CASSLVAGGNNEQFF. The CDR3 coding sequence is TGCGCCAGCAGCTTGGTTGCGGGGGGGAACAATGAGCAGTTCTTC.

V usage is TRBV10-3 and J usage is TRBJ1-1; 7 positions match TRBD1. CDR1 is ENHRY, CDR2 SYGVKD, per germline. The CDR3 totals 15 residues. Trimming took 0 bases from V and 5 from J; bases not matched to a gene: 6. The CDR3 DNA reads TGTGCCATCAGTGAGTCAGGGGGCGGTAAAACTGAAGCTTTCTTT. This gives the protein CAISESGGGKTEAFF.

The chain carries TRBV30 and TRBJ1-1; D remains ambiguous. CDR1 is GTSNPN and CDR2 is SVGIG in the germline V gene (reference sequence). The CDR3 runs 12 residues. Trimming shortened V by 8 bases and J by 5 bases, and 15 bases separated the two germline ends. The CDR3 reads CAIDGLGTEAFF. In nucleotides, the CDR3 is TGTGCCATCGACGGGTTGGGTACTGAAGCTTTCTTT.

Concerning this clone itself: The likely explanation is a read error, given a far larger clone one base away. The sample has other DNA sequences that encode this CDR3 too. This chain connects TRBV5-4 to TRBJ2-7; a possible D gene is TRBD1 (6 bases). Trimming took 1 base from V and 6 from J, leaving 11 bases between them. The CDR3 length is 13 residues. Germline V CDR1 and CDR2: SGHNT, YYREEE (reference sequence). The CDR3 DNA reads TGTGCCAGCAGCTTGCAGGGGTTCGGCGAGCAGTACTTC. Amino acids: CASSLQGFGEQYF.

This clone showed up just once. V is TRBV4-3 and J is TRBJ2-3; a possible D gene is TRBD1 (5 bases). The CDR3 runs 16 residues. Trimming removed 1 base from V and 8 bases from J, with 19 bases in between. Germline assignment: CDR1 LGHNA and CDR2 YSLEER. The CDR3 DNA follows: TGCGCCAGCAGCCAAGTCGGGTACTCACCTAGGGGTACGCAGTATTTT. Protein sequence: CASSQVGYSPRGTQYF.

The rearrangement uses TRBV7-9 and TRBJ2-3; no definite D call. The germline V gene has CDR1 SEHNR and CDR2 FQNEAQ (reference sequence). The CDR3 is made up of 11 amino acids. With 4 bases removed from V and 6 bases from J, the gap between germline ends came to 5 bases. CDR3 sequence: CASSSLDTQYF. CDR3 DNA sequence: TGTGCCAGCAGCTCCCTGGATACGCAGTATTTT.

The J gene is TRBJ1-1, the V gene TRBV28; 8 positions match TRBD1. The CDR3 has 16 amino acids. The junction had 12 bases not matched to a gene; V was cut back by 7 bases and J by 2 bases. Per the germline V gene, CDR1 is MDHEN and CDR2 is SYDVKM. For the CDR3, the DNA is TGTGCCAGCACCCAACCTCCCGGACAGGGAAACACTGAAGCTTTCTTT. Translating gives CASTQPPGQGNTEAFF.

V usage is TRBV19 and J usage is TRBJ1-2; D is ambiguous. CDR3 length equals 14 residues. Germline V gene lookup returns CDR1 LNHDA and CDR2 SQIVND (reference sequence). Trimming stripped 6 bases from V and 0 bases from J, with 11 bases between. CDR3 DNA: TGTGCCAGTAGGACAAAACAGACTAACTATGGCTACACCTTC. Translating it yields CASRTKQTNYGYTF.

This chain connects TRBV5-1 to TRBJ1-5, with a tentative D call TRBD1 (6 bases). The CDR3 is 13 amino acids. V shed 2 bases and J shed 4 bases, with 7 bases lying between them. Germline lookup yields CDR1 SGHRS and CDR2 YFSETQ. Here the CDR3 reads CASSLQGNQPQHF. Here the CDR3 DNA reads TGCGCCAGCAGCTTACAGGGAAATCAGCCCCAGCATTTT.

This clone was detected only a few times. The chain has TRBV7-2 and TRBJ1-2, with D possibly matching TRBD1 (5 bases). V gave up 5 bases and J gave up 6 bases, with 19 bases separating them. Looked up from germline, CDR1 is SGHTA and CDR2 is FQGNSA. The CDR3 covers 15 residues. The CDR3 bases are TGTGCCAGCAGCCCGCAGGTGGGGGGTTCTAATGGCTACACCTTC. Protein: CASSPQVGGSNGYTF.

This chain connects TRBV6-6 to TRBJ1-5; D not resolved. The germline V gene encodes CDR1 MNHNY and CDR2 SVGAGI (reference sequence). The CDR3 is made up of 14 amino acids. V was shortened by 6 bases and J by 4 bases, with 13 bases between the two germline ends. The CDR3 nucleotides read TGTGCCAGCAGGGACTCTCTCTTAAATCAGCCCCAGCATTTT. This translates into CASRDSLLNQPQHF.

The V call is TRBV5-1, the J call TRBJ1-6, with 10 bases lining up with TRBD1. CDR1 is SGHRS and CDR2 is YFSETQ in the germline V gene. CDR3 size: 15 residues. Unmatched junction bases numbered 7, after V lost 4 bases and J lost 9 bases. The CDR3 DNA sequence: TGCGCCAGCAGCATGGACAGGGGGTTCGGTTCACCCCTCCACTTT. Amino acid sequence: CASSMDRGFGSPLHF.

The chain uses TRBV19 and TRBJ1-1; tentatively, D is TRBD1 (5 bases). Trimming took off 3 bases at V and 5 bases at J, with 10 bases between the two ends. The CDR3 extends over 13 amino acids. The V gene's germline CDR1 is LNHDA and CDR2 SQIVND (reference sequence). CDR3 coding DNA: TGTGCCAGTAGTATTGGGGGGGGGACTGAAGCTTTCTTT. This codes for CASSIGGGTEAFF.

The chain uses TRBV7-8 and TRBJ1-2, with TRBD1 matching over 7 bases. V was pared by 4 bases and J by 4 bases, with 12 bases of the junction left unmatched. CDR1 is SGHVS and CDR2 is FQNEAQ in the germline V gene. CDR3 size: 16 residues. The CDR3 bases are TGTGCCAGCAGCTCAAATCGGCGACAGGGTTCCTATGGCTACACCTTC. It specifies CASSSNRRQGSYGYTF.

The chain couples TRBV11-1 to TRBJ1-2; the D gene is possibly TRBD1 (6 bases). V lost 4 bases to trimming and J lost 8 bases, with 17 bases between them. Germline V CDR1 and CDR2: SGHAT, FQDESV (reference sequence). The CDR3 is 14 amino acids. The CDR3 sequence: CASSSSAGAEGYTF. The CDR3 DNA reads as TGTGCCAGCAGCTCCTCGGCAGGGGCTGAGGGCTACACCTTC.

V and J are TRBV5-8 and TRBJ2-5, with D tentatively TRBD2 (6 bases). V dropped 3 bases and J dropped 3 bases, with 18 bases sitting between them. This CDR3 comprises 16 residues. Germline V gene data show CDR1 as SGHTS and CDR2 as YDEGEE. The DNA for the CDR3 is TGTGCCAGCAGCTGGGTTCACCGGGACTTAAAAGAGACCCAGTACTTC. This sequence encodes CASSWVHRDLKETQYF.

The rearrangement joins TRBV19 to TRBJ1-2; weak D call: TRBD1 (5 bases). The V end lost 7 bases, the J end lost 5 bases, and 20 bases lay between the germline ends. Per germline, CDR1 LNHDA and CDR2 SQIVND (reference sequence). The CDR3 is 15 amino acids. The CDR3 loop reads CASNTNGGYGYGYTF. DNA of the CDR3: TGTGCCAGTAACACGAACGGGGGTTACGGGTATGGCTACACCTTC.

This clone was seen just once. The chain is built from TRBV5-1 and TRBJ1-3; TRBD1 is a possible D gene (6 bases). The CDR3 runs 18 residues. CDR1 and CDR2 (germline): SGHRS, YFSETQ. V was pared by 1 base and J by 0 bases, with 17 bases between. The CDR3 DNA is TGCGCCAGCAGCTTGACCGGGACACCTTCTACCTCTGGAAACACCATATATTTT. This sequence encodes CASSLTGTPSTSGNTIYF.

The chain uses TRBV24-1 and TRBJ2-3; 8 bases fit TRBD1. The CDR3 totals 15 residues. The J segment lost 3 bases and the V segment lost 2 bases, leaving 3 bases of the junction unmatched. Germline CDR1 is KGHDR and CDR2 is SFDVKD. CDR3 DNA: TGTGCCACCAGTGATTCCCGGGACAGGACAGATACGCAGTATTTT. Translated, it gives CATSDSRDRTDTQYF.

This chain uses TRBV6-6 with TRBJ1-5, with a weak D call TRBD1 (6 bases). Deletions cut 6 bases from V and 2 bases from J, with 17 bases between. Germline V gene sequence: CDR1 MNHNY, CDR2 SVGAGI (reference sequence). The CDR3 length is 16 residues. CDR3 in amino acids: CASSPFTGSGNQPQHF. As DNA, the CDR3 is TGTGCCAGCAGCCCTTTCACAGGGTCCGGCAATCAGCCCCAGCATTTT.

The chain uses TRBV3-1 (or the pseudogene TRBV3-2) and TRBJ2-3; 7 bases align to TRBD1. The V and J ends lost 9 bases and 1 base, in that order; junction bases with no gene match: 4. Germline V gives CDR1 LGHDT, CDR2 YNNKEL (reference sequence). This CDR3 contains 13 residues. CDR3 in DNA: TGTGCCAGTGAGGGGGCCGGCACAGATACGCAGTATTTT. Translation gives CASEGAGTDTQYF.

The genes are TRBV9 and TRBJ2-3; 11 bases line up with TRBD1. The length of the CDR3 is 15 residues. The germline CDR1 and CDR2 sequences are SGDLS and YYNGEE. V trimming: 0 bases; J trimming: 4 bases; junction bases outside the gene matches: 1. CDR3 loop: CASSVGTGGSDTQYF. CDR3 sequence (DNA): TGTGCCAGCAGCGTAGGGACAGGGGGCTCAGATACGCAGTATTTT. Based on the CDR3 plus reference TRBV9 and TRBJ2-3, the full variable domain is DSGVTQTPKHLITATGQRVTLRCSPRSGDLSVYWYQQSLDQGLQFLIQYYNGEERAKGNILERFSAQQFPDLHSELNLSSLELGDSALYFCASSVGTGGSDTQYFGPGTRLTVL.

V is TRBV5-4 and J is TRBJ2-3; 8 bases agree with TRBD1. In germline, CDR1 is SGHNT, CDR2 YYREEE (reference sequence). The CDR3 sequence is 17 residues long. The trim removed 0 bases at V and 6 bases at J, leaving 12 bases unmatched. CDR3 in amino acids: CASSLGLTGDSRDTQYF. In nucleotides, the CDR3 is TGTGCCAGCAGCTTGGGATTGACAGGGGATTCGCGCGATACGCAGTATTTT.

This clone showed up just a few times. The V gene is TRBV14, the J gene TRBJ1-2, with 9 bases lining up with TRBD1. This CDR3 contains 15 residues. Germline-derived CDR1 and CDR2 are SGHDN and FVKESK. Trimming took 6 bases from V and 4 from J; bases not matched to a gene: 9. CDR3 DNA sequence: TGTGCCAGCAGTCATAGGACAGGGGCTCTCTATGGCTACACCTTC. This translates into CASSHRTGALYGYTF. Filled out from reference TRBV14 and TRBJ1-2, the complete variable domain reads EAGVTQFPSHSVIEKGQTVTLRCDPISGHDNLYWYRRVMGKEIKFLLHFVKESKQDESGMPNNRFLAERTGGTYSTLKVQPAELEDSGVYFCASSHRTGALYGYTFGSGTRLTVV.

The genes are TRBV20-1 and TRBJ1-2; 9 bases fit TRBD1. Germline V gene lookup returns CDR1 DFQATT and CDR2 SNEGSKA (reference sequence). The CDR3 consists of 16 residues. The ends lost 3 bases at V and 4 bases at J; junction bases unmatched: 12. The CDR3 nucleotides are TGCAGTGCTAGTGAGTGGAGGACGGACAGGGGCTATGGCTACACCTTC. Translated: CSASEWRTDRGYGYTF.

The CDR3 spells CASTDSNYGYTF. For the CDR3, the DNA is TGTGCCTCCACGGACAGTAACTATGGCTACACCTTC. The J gene is TRBJ1-2, the V gene TRBV10-3, with a tentative D call TRBD1 (6 bases). CDR1 is ENHRY, CDR2 SYGVKD, per germline. The length of the CDR3 is 12 residues. Trimming shortened V by 11 bases and J by 1 base, and 11 bases separated the two germline ends.

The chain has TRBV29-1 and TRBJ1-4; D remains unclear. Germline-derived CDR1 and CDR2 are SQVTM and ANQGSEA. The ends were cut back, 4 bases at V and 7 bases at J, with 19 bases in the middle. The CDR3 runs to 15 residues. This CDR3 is CSVGVSAEGIEKLFF. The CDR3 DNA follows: TGCAGCGTTGGGGTTAGTGCGGAGGGTATTGAAAAACTGTTTTTT. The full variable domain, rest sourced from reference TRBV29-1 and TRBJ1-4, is SAVISQKPSRDICQRGTSLTIQCQVDSQVTMMFWYRQQPGQSLTLIATANQGSEATYESGFVIDKFPISRPNLTFSTLTVSNMSPEDSSIYLCSVGVSAEGIEKLFFGSGTQLSVL.